Following are 16 T cell receptor beta chains from one sample sequenced in a study of blood T cell repertoires in COVID-19 (dated by TCRdb to 2020 to 2021). Library method: the immunoSEQ multiplex PCR assay. Sourced from immuneACCESS, this table was stored by TCRdb with only in-frame sequences that have V and J called. A share of the clones is absent; for the studies checked, an unresolved V gene accounts for under half, and the remainder has no known explanation. In this sample the table shows some 25,000 clones, roughly 94% of which occur a single time. The ten largest clones capture about 4% of the sample. The material sequenced was peripheral blood. The source is a woman aged 50 to 65 with active COVID-19.

In this sample, this clone turned up once. The chain carries TRBV3-1 (or the pseudogene TRBV3-2) and TRBJ2-7; 9 positions agree with TRBD2. The germline gives CDR1 LGHDT, CDR2 YNNKEL (reference sequence). The length of the CDR3 is 14 residues. V shed 0 bases and J 5 bases; nucleotides not matched to a gene: 2. CDR3 bases: TGTGCCAGCAGCCAAGATGCGGGGGGGCACGAGCAGTACGTC. It translates to CASSQDAGGHEQYV.

This chain joins TRBV9 and TRBJ2-6; 7 bases align to TRBD1. The CDR3 sequence is 17 residues long. The germline CDR1 and CDR2 sequences are SGDLS and YYNGEE. Trimming at V came to 0 bases and at J to 0 bases, leaving 3 bases not matched to a gene. The CDR3 sequence is CASSVAGTDSGANVLTF. CDR3 nucleotide sequence: TGTGCCAGCAGCGTAGCTGGGACAGACTCTGGGGCCAACGTCCTGACTTTC.

This rearrangement joins TRBV7-9 to TRBJ2-1, with 8 positions matching TRBD1. This CDR3 has 16 amino acids. Germline V CDR1 and CDR2: SEHNR, FQNEAQ (reference sequence). V was pared by 8 bases and J by 3 bases, with 12 bases of the junction left unmatched. The CDR3 region has the DNA TGTGCCAGCCTTAACGGGACAGGTGGTTTCTACAATGAGCAGTTCTTC. Amino acid sequence: CASLNGTGGFYNEQFF.

CDR3 amino acids: CASSRWVTGQTEAFF. The CDR3 DNA reads TGTGCCAGCAGTAGGTGGGTCACAGGGCAAACTGAAGCTTTCTTT. The gene calls are TRBV28 and TRBJ1-1, with D maybe TRBD1 (6 bases). The V end lost 5 bases, the J end lost 5 bases, and 18 bases lay between the germline ends. The CDR3 extends over 15 amino acids. CDR1 is MDHEN, CDR2 SYDVKM, per germline.

In DNA form, the CDR3 reads TGCGCCAGCAGGTGGGTAGAGGAAAGTGAGCAGTTCTTC. Residues: CASRWVEESEQFF. The chain carries TRBV10-2 and TRBJ2-1; no clear D gene. V lost 6 bases and J 9 bases, leaving 15 bases between the germline ends. This CDR3 has 13 residues. Germline V gene sequence: CDR1 WSHSY, CDR2 SAAADI.

The chain employs TRBV2 and TRBJ1-1, with D possibly TRBD1 on 6 matching bases. Germline assignment: CDR1 SNHLY and CDR2 FYNNEI. The CDR3 spans 13 residues. Trimming removed 10 bases at V and 1 base at J, with 13 bases between. The CDR3 nucleotides read TGTGCCACGAGACAGGACGCGAACACTGAAGCTTTCTTT. As protein: CATRQDANTEAFF.

The chain is built from TRBV9 and TRBJ1-1; maybe TRBD1 (5 bases). V lost 5 bases and J lost 5, with 22 bases in between. This CDR3 is built from 16 residues. Germline-derived CDR1 and CDR2 are SGDLS and YYNGEE. The CDR3: CASSPLITPRGTEAFF. CDR3 bases: TGTGCCAGCAGTCCGCTCATTACCCCACGGGGGACTGAAGCTTTCTTT.

This rearrangement joins TRBV27 to TRBJ1-1, with a possible D match to TRBD1 (6 bases). CDR3 length: 16 amino acids. Looked up from germline, CDR1 is MNHEY and CDR2 is SMNVEV (reference sequence). V was trimmed by 3 bases and J by 0 bases, leaving 14 bases between them. The CDR3 spells CASSFKRGSLNTEAFF. The CDR3 region has the DNA TGTGCCAGCAGTTTCAAGAGGGGGAGCCTGAACACTGAAGCTTTCTTT.

This chain links TRBV11-3 with TRBJ2-1, with a tentative D call TRBD1 (5 bases). The V gene lost 5 bases and the J gene lost 3 bases, with 14 bases spanning the gap. The CDR3 runs 15 residues. Germline V CDR1 and CDR2: SGHNT, YENEEA. The CDR3 nucleotides read TGTGCCAGCAGCCAACTTAGGGGCCACTACAATGAGCAGTTCTTC. This gives the protein CASSQLRGHYNEQFF.

This chain connects TRBV7-9 to TRBJ2-2; D is undetermined. The CDR3 length is 13 residues. V gave up 3 bases and J gave up 1 base, with 3 bases separating them. Germline lookup yields CDR1 SEHNR and CDR2 FQNEAQ (reference sequence). As DNA, the CDR3 is TGTGCCAGCAGCTTCGGGAACACCGGGGAGCTGTTTTTT. This codes for CASSFGNTGELFF.

The V call is TRBV2, the J call TRBJ2-7, with D tentatively TRBD2 (6 bases). Germline CDR1 SNHLY, CDR2 FYNNEI. Trimming removed 6 bases at V and 4 bases at J, with 13 bases between. The CDR3 has 13 residues. The CDR3 sequence: CASRGGLIYEQYF. Written as DNA, the CDR3 is TGTGCCAGCAGGGGGGGACTCATTTACGAGCAGTACTTC.

This clone was counted once. The chain carries TRBV6-5 and TRBJ2-2, with 7 bases that match TRBD1. This CDR3 spans 14 amino acids. From germline, CDR1 is MNHEY and CDR2 SVGAGI. The V and J ends lost 6 bases and 4 bases, in that order; junction bases with no gene match: 5. In DNA form, the CDR3 reads TGTGCCAGCAGGGGGGACAGAGTCACCGGGGAGCTGTTTTTT. As protein: CASRGDRVTGELFF.

The chain joins TRBV6-2 or TRBV6-3 to TRBJ2-7; D might be TRBD1 (5 bases). Germline V lookup: CDR1 MNHEY, CDR2 SVGEGT. The CDR3 covers 13 residues. V dropped 2 bases and J dropped 4 bases, with 9 bases sitting between them. CDR3 nucleotide sequence: TGTGCCAGCAGTTACGGGGCAGGGTACGAGCAGTACGTC. Translation gives CASSYGAGYEQYV.

The CDR3 reads CASSLSGTSGGDNEQFF. CDR3 sequence (DNA): TGTGCCAGCAGCTTATCCGGGACTAGCGGAGGGGACAATGAGCAGTTCTTC. The chain recombines TRBV7-9 with TRBJ2-1; the match to TRBD2 covers 11 bases. Germline lookup yields CDR1 SEHNR and CDR2 FQNEAQ (reference sequence). V trimming: 2 bases; J trimming: 5 bases; junction bases outside the gene matches: 8. This CDR3 spans 17 amino acids. Based on the CDR3 plus reference TRBV7-9 and TRBJ2-1, the full variable domain is DTGVSQNPRHKITKRGQNVTFRCDPISEHNRLYWYRQTLGQGPEFLTYFQNEAQLEKSRLLSDRFSAERPKGSFSTLEIQRTEQGDSAMYLCASSLSGTSGGDNEQFFGPGTRLTVL.

This chain links TRBV6-6 with TRBJ2-3; unclear D gene. This CDR3 contains 12 residues. V was clipped by 5 bases and J by 4 bases, with 7 bases between them. Germline lookup yields CDR1 MNHNY and CDR2 SVGAGI (reference sequence). The CDR3 DNA reads TGTGCCAGCAGTCCCTCCCCAGATACGCAGTATTTT. It is translated as CASSPSPDTQYF.

This clone was found once. The CDR3: CASSPGTGSGNQPQHF. The CDR3 nucleotides are TGCGCCAGCAGCCCCGGGACAGGGTCGGGCAATCAGCCCCAGCATTTT. This rearrangement joins TRBV5-1 to TRBJ1-5; 9 bases are a match to TRBD1. The J segment lost 2 bases and the V segment lost 4 bases, leaving 7 bases of the junction unmatched. From germline, CDR1 is SGHRS and CDR2 YFSETQ. This CDR3 region has 16 residues.